The clone carrying this T cell receptor (beta chain) was seen ten or more times. What it binds is unknown. The authors ran a second PCR of about 7 to 12 cycles using a sample-barcoded 5' primer and a J-beta primer mix. One entry per CDR3 protein, called by TCRdb with MiXCR from the 5' RACE reads. The sample has 590,000 or so distinct CDR3 sequences, approximately 30% seen once; the top ten hold around 14%. This specimen comes from a study of blood T cells in healthy people across ages. Whole-study findings and limits: Roughly linear declines in TCR beta diversity per million T cells occurred with age.

The receptor's source is a woman aged 80 or older in good health. Input material: blood.

The CDR3 DNA reads as TGTGCCAGCAGCTCGACTAGCGGGGGGGCAAATACGCAGTATTTT. Protein sequence: CASSSTSGGANTQYF. V and J are TRBV7-2 and TRBJ2-3; 14 bases agree with TRBD2. V dropped 4 bases and J dropped 7; count of bases not matched to a gene: 4. CDR1 and CDR2 from the germline V gene are SGHTA and FQGNSA. The CDR3 is 15 residues long.